The 30 T cell receptor beta chains below come from one sample, sequenced in a study of CD8+ T cells in alopecia areata (dated by TCRdb to between 2018 and 2020). The method behind the library was the immunoSEQ multiplex PCR assay. To provide template for TCR sequencing, every sample had RNA extracted and reverse transcribed into cDNA. TCRdb retrieved this table from immuneACCESS and kept in-frame rearrangements only. Not all clones are present; in checked studies, unresolved V genes account for under half, and no reason is known for the remainder. The sample contains approximately 130,000 clones, 40% to 55% of them found a single time. The ten largest clonotypes hold over 9.5% of the sample. Sequenced sample: NKG2D-low CD8+ T cells sorted from blood. The cell subset or site label of this sample denotes: sorted CD8+ NKG2D-low blood T cells. These receptors came from a human donor with alopecia areata.

The J gene is TRBJ2-5, the V gene TRBV5-6; 9 positions agree with TRBD1. CDR3 length: 14 amino acids. From germline, CDR1 is SGHDT and CDR2 YYEEEE. The trim removed 3 bases at V and 2 bases at J, leaving 2 bases unmatched. The CDR3 region has the DNA TGTGCCAGCAGCTCTGGGACAGGGCAAGAGACCCAGTACTTC. It encodes CASSSGTGQETQYF.

The chain combines TRBV4-2 with TRBJ2-1; D is tentatively TRBD1 or TRBD2 (5 bases each). CDR1 is LGHNA and CDR2 is YNFKEQ in the germline V gene. V was trimmed by 2 bases and J by 2 bases, leaving 13 bases between them. CDR3 length: 16 residues. CDR3 nucleotide sequence: TGTGCCAGCAGCCAACAGCTAGGGGACCCCTACAATGAGCAGTTCTTC. Amino acids: CASSQQLGDPYNEQFF.

This clone appeared a few times. CDR3 amino acids: CASSLGADTQYF. As DNA, the CDR3 is TGTGCCAGCAGTCTAGGGGCAGATACGCAGTATTTT. The chain links TRBV28 to TRBJ2-3; a possible D gene is TRBD1 (5 bases). Per the germline V gene, CDR1 is MDHEN and CDR2 is SYDVKM. CDR3 length: 12 residues. V was clipped by 5 bases and J by 4 bases, with 7 bases between them.

The CDR3 spells CSVAGTSGRETQYF. The CDR3 coding sequence is TGCAGCGTTGCCGGGACTAGCGGGAGAGAGACCCAGTACTTC. The V gene is TRBV29-1, the J gene TRBJ2-5; TRBD2 matches 14 bases. V was clipped by 4 bases and J by 4 bases; unmatched bases: 2. The germline gives CDR1 SQVTM, CDR2 ANQGSEA. The CDR3 extends over 14 amino acids.

In its sample, this clone was seen a few times. The chain has TRBV29-1 and TRBJ1-1, with unresolved D. This CDR3 region has 10 residues. Germline V gene lookup returns CDR1 SQVTM and CDR2 ANQGSEA. V gave up 2 bases and J gave up 8 bases, with 6 bases separating them. In DNA form, the CDR3 reads TGCAGCGTTGAAAGCAGGGAAGCTTTCTTT. Its translation is CSVESREAFF.

This chain links TRBV27 with TRBJ2-1; D uncertain. Germline CDR1 MNHEY, CDR2 SMNVEV (reference sequence). Trimming shortened V by 4 bases and J by 3 bases, and 10 bases separated the two germline ends. The CDR3 spans 14 residues. DNA for the CDR3: TGTGCCAGCAGTTATGGCGGCGACTACAATGAGCAGTTCTTC. It is translated as CASSYGGDYNEQFF.

The V and J genes are TRBV28 and TRBJ2-2; D unresolved. The ends were cut back, 4 bases at V and 6 bases at J, with 6 bases in the middle. This CDR3 has 12 amino acids. Germline loops: CDR1 MDHEN, CDR2 SYDVKM. The CDR3 spells CASSYESGELFF. CDR3 nucleotide sequence: TGTGCCAGCAGTTATGAGTCCGGGGAGCTGTTTTTT.

This clone appeared a single time. The chain uses TRBV6-5 and TRBJ2-5; tentative D call: TRBD2 (5 bases). The CDR3 totals 14 residues. V was trimmed by 3 bases and J by 2 bases, leaving 10 bases between them. Germline values: CDR1 MNHEY, CDR2 SVGAGI. The CDR3 nucleotides read TGTGCCAGCAGTTATATGACTACTCAAGAGACCCAGTACTTC. It codes for CASSYMTTQETQYF.

CDR3 in DNA: TGTGCCTGGAGTCAGGGGGCGGGAGAGATCAATGAGCAGTTCTTC. Translating gives CAWSQGAGEINEQFF. The chain uses TRBV30 and TRBJ2-1; tentative D call: TRBD1 (8 bases). The ends were cut back, 2 bases at V and 6 bases at J, with 17 bases in the middle. The V gene's germline CDR1 is GTSNPN and CDR2 SVGIG (reference sequence). The CDR3 contains 15 residues. Full variable domain (outside the CDR3, taken from reference TRBV30 and TRBJ2-1): SQTIHQWPATLVQPVGSPLSLECTVEGTSNPNLYWYRQAAGRGLQLLFYSVGIGQISSEVPQNLSASRPQDRQFILSSKKLLLSDSGFYLCAWSQGAGEINEQFFGPGTRLTVL.

This clone occurred once. The rearrangement uses TRBV5-1 and TRBJ2-7, with no clear D. This CDR3 region has 16 residues. Deletions cut 4 bases from V and 6 bases from J, with 23 bases between. Germline V gene lookup returns CDR1 SGHRS and CDR2 YFSETQ. The CDR3 loop reads CASSPVTPSSMAEQYF. CDR3 nucleotides: TGCGCCAGCAGCCCCGTGACCCCCTCCTCAATGGCCGAGCAGTACTTC.

The rearrangement joins TRBV4-3 to TRBJ2-7; D is perhaps TRBD1 (6 bases). From germline, CDR1 is LGHNA and CDR2 YSLEER. Trimming stripped 4 bases from V and 0 bases from J, with 10 bases between. CDR3 size: 14 residues. The CDR3 sequence: CASSPTQGSYEQYF. The DNA of the CDR3 is TGCGCCAGCAGCCCTACACAGGGCTCCTACGAGCAGTACTTC.

This clone was counted only a few times. The V call is TRBV29-1, the J call TRBJ1-2, with D possibly being TRBD1 (5 bases). Germline V gene lookup returns CDR1 SQVTM and CDR2 ANQGSEA. V lost 4 bases and J 4 bases, leaving 13 bases between the germline ends. The CDR3 sequence is 13 residues long. In DNA form, the CDR3 reads TGCAGCGTTGCGGGAGACAGCCCCTATGGCTACACCTTC. Encoded protein: CSVAGDSPYGYTF.

DNA for the CDR3: TGCGCCAGCAGTCTAGGCAATCAGCCCCAGCATTTT. Protein product: CASSLGNQPQHF. The chain has TRBV23-1 and TRBJ1-5; D gene unclear. TRBV23-1 is recorded as an ORF, its role being uncertain. This CDR3 is 12 amino acids long. The germline V and J ends were trimmed by 4 bases and 2 bases, with 3 bases remaining between them.

The chain employs TRBV29-1 and TRBJ2-2; a weak D match, TRBD1 (5 bases). The germline gives CDR1 SQVTM, CDR2 ANQGSEA. CDR3 length: 13 amino acids. V was shortened by 4 bases and J by 6 bases, with 12 bases between the two germline ends. CDR3 bases: TGCAGCGTTGGGGAAGGGGAAGCCGGGGAGCTGTTTTTT. Translating it yields CSVGEGEAGELFF.

This chain joins TRBV28 and TRBJ2-7; 8 nucleotides match TRBD1. Germline values: CDR1 MDHEN, CDR2 SYDVKM. Trimming took 6 bases from V and 0 from J; bases not matched to a gene: 7. This CDR3 spans 15 amino acids. The CDR3 protein is CASRHRQGSSYEQYF. Here the CDR3 DNA reads TGTGCCAGCAGACATAGACAGGGGAGCTCCTACGAGCAGTACTTC.

There are many counts of this clone. The chain combines TRBV28 with TRBJ2-6; D may be TRBD2 (6 bases). CDR1 and CDR2 from the germline V gene are MDHEN and SYDVKM. This CDR3 is built from 16 residues. CDR3 protein: CATASGDHSGANVLTF. The CDR3 DNA is TGTGCGACTGCGTCGGGAGACCACTCTGGGGCCAACGTCCTGACTTTC.

This rearrangement joins TRBV4-2 to TRBJ1-6, with D perhaps matching TRBD1 (6 bases). This CDR3 is built from 13 residues. V was clipped by 5 bases and J by 10 bases, with 12 bases between them. Germline V gives CDR1 LGHNA, CDR2 YNFKEQ. In DNA, the CDR3 is TGTGCCAGCAGCTCACGGACAGTATCACCCCTCCACTTT. Translation gives CASSSRTVSPLHF.

The chain employs TRBV5-6 and TRBJ2-3; tentative D call: TRBD1 (6 bases). The V gene's germline CDR1 is SGHDT and CDR2 YYEEEE. The CDR3 length is 13 residues. V lost 6 bases and J 2 bases, leaving 10 bases between the germline ends. CDR3 in amino acids: CASTGVATDTQYF. The CDR3 DNA sequence: TGTGCCAGCACAGGGGTTGCCACAGATACGCAGTATTTT. The complete variable domain, with remaining parts taken from reference TRBV5-6 and TRBJ2-3, reads DAGVTQSPTHLIKTRGQQVTLRCSPKSGHDTVSWYQQALGQGPQFIFQYYEEEERQRGNFPDRFSGHQFPNYSSELNVNALLLGDSALYLCASTGVATDTQYFGPGTRLTVL.

This clone was picked up a small number of times. The rearrangement links TRBV29-1 to TRBJ2-5; TRBD1 matches at 8 bases. CDR3 size: 15 residues. Unmatched junction bases numbered 12, after V lost 7 bases and J lost 2 bases. Per the germline V gene, CDR1 is SQVTM and CDR2 is ANQGSEA. The CDR3 DNA sequence: TGCAGCGCAGGACAGGGTCTTGGGGCACAAGAGACCCAGTACTTC. It encodes CSAGQGLGAQETQYF.

The rearrangement links TRBV30 to TRBJ1-4; tentative D call: TRBD1 (6 bases). From germline, CDR1 is GTSNPN and CDR2 SVGIG (reference sequence). Trimming cost V 7 bases and J 6 bases, with 12 bases left between them. The CDR3 loop spans 12 amino acids. The CDR3 nucleotides are TGTGCCTACAGGGAGGAGGATGAAAAACTGTTTTTT. It specifies CAYREEDEKLFF. The full variable domain, rest sourced from reference TRBV30 and TRBJ1-4, is SQTIHQWPATLVQPVGSPLSLECTVEGTSNPNLYWYRQAAGRGLQLLFYSVGIGQISSEVPQNLSASRPQDRQFILSSKKLLLSDSGFYLCAYREEDEKLFFGSGTQLSVL.

The V call is TRBV2, the J call TRBJ2-2; TRBD2 agrees at 9 bases. Losses at the gene ends were 5 bases for V and 5 bases for J; bases not matched to a gene: 6. CDR1 SNHLY and CDR2 FYNNEI come from the germline V gene. This CDR3 is 15 amino acids long. This chain's CDR3 is CASSTGLASTGELFF. The CDR3 DNA sequence: TGTGCCAGCAGTACAGGACTAGCGAGTACCGGGGAGCTGTTTTTT.

This clone has a handful of counts. This chain uses TRBV29-1 with TRBJ2-2; D is uncertain. The V end lost 4 bases, the J end lost 0 bases, and 6 bases lay between the germline ends. The CDR3 spans 13 residues. Germline V gene data show CDR1 as SQVTM and CDR2 as ANQGSEA. This chain's CDR3 is CSVVQSNTGELFF. CDR3 bases: TGCAGCGTTGTCCAGTCGAACACCGGGGAGCTGTTTTTT.

This clone has just a few counts. The genes are TRBV6-6 and TRBJ2-1; the D is unclear. The CDR3 loop spans 12 amino acids. Per germline, CDR1 MNHNY and CDR2 SVGAGI (reference sequence). V gave up 5 bases and J gave up 13 bases, with 15 bases separating them. The CDR3 here is CASSVGPSRQFF. CDR3 nucleotides: TGTGCCAGCAGTGTTGGGCCATCTAGACAGTTCTTC.

The chain couples TRBV4-1 to TRBJ2-3, with TRBD1 matching over 9 bases. V trimming: 3 bases; J trimming: 0 bases; junction bases outside the gene matches: 7. Germline V lookup: CDR1 MGHRA, CDR2 YSYEKL. CDR3 length: 17 residues. The CDR3 DNA follows: TGCGCCAGCAGCCACCCAAGGACAGGGGAAAGCACAGATACGCAGTATTTT. Encoded protein: CASSHPRTGESTDTQYF.

The chain combines TRBV30 with TRBJ2-5; either TRBD1 or TRBD2 may supply D (5 bases each). Trimming cost V 6 bases and J 1 base, with 15 bases left between them. The CDR3 consists of 14 residues. CDR1 is GTSNPN, CDR2 SVGIG, per germline (reference sequence). CDR3 residues: CACSLRDGQETQYF. The CDR3 DNA sequence: TGTGCCTGCTCACTCCGGGACGGCCAAGAGACCCAGTACTTC.

The chain has TRBV4-3 and TRBJ2-6, with D unclear. V was pared by 1 base and J by 0 bases, with 7 bases between. CDR1 is LGHNA, CDR2 YSLEER, per germline. The CDR3 contains 16 residues. CDR3 in DNA: TGCGCCAGCAGCCAAGGAGGCGTCTCTGGGGCCAACGTCCTGACTTTC. It yields the protein CASSQGGVSGANVLTF.

The chain couples TRBV30 to TRBJ2-7, with 9 positions matching TRBD1. This CDR3 is built from 12 residues. CDR1 is GTSNPN and CDR2 is SVGIG in the germline V gene (reference sequence). The CDR3 DNA reads as TGTGCGTCCGGGACAGGGTTCCACGAGCAGTACTTC. It encodes CASGTGFHEQYF.

This clone was observed a handful of times. This chain uses TRBV29-1 with TRBJ1-2; D remains ambiguous. This CDR3 has 10 residues. Trimming shortened V by 2 bases and J by 8 bases, and 6 bases separated the two germline ends. CDR1 and CDR2 from the germline V gene are SQVTM and ANQGSEA. The CDR3 reads CSVELEGYTF. The CDR3 nucleotides read TGCAGCGTTGAACTGGAAGGCTACACCTTC.

The count of this clone is one. The rearrangement links TRBV27 to TRBJ2-2; 7 bases map to TRBD1. V was pared by 7 bases and J by 2 bases, with 4 bases of the junction left unmatched. This CDR3 contains 14 residues. Per the germline V gene, CDR1 is MNHEY and CDR2 is SMNVEV (reference sequence). The CDR3 sequence is CASTGTANTGELFF. The CDR3 nucleotides are TGTGCCAGCACCGGGACAGCAAACACCGGGGAGCTGTTTTTT.

The chain carries TRBV29-1 and TRBJ2-2; D is unclear. V was clipped by 2 bases and J by 3 bases, with 10 bases between them. The germline V gene encodes CDR1 SQVTM and CDR2 ANQGSEA. The CDR3 consists of 14 residues. The CDR3 reads CSVESDMDTGELFF. CDR3 sequence (DNA): TGCAGCGTTGAAAGCGATATGGACACCGGGGAGCTGTTTTTT.